The source of this TCR beta chain is a study of shared clonotypes between healthy human individuals. For the study at large: The cohort had two women and three men, ages 18 to 49. General observations from the study: The authors sampled blood alone, and tissue repertoires likely differ.

In the case of this clone: What it binds is not known.

Assay execution proceeded at the deep level. Only in-frame clones appear in the TCRdb table, and some are missing; sequencing was by immunoSEQ multiplex PCR. Of around 83,000 clones listed, around 57% were seen once; the top ten hold just over 50%. Trimming stripped 4 bases from V and 0 bases from J, with 25 bases between. CDR3 length equals 19 residues. Sequencing input: memory CD8+ T cells sorted from blood. The subset is: CD45RO+ cells pooled with CCR7-negative TemRA cells. The TCR comes from a man aged 30-40 years in good health. This sequence joins TRBV23-1 and TRBJ2-7, with D unresolved. TRBV23-1 is an ORF, with its function uncertain. The CDR3 loop reads CASSRPGQSRRPLSYEQYF. CDR3 DNA sequence: TGCGCCAGCAGTCGCCCCGGGCAGAGTAGACGGCCACTCTCCTACGAGCAGTACTTC.